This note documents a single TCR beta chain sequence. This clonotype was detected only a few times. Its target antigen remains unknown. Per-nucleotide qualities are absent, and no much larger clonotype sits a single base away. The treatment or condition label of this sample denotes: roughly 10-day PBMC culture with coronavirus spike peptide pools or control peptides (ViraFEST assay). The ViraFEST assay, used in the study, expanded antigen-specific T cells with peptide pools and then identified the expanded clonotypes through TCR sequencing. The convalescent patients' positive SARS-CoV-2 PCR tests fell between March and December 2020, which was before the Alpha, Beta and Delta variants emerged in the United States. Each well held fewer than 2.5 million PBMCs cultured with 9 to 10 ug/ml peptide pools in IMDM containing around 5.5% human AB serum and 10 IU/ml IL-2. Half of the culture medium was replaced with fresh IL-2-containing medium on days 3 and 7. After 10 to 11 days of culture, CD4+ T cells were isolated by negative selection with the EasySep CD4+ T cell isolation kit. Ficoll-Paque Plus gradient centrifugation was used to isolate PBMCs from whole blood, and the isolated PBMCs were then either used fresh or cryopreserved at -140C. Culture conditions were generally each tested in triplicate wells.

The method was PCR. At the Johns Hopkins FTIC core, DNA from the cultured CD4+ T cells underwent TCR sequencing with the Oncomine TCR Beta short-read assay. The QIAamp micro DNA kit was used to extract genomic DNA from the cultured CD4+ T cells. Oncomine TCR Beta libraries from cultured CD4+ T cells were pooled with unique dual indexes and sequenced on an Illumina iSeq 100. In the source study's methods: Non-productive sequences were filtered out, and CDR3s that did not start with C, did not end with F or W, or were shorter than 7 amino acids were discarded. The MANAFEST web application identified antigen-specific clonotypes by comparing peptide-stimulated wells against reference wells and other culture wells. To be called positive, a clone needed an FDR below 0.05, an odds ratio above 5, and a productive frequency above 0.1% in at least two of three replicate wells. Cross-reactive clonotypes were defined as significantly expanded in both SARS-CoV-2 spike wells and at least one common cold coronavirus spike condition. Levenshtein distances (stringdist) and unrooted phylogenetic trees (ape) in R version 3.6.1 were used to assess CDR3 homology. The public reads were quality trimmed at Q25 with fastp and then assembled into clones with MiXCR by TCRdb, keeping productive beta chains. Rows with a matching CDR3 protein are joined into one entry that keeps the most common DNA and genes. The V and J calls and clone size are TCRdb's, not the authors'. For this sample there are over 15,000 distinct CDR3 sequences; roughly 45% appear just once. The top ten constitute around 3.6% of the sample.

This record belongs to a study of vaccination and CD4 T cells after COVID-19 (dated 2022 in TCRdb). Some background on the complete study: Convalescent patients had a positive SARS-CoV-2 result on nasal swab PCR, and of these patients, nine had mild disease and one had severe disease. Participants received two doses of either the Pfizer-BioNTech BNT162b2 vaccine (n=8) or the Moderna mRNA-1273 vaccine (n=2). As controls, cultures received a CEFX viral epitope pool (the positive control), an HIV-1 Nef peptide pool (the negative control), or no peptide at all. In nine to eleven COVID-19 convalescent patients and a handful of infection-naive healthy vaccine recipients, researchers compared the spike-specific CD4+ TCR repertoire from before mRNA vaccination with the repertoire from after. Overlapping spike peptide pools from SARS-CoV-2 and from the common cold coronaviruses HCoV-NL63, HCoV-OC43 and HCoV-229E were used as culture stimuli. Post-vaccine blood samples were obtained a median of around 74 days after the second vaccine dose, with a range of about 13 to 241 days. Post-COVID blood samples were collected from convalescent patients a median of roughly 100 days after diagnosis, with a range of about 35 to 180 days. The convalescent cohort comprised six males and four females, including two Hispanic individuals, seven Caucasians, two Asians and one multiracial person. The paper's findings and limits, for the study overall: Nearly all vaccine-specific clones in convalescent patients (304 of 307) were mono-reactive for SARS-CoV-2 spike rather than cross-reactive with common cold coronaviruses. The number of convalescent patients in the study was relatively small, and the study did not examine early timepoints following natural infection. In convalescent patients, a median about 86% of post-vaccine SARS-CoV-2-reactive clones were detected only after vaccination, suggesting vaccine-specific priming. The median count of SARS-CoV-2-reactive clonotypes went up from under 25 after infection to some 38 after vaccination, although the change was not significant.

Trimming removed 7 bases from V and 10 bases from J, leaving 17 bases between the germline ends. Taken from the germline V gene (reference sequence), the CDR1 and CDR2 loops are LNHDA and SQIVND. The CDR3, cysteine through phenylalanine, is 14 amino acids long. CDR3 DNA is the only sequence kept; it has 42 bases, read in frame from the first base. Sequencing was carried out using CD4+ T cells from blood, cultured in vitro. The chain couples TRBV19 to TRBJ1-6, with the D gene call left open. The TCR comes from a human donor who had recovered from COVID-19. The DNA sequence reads TGTGCCAGTAACACTGGGAAGGAACGATCACCCCTCCACTTT. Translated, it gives CASNTGKERSPLHF.